Listed below are T cell receptor beta chains from one sample, sequenced in a study of regulatory T cells in long-lasting Graves disease. One entry per CDR3 protein results from TCRdb running MiXCR on the multiplex PCR reads. The table records 350,000 to 450,000 distinct CDR3 sequences, approximately 12% of them present only once. These records were also assigned to another study, of T cells in Graves' hyperthyroidism and ophthalmopathy.

The sample in question was peripheral blood mononuclear cells (PBMCs), obtained at new diagnosis, from a patient treated with antithyroid drugs. The receptor source for this set is a woman between 18 and 30 years old with Graves disease. Both conserved end residues are part of each CDR3. D genes are given only for firm matches. Not every row has a clone size; where given, it reads once, few, many or a size class.

>TRBJ1-1|-|TRBV7-2|few
TGTGCCAGCAGCTTACGGGCGTGGAACACTGAAGCTTTCTTT
CASSLRAWNTEAFF
>TRBJ2-7|TRBD2|TRBV27|-
TGTGCCAGCAGTTTAGGGAGCGGGAGGGCCATGGGTGAGCAGTACTTC
CASSLGSGRAMGEQYF
>TRBJ1-1|-|TRBV18|few
TGTGCCAGCTCACCACCATCCCGGCACATGAACACTGAAGCTTTCTTT
CASSPPSRHMNTEAFF
>TRBJ2-1|TRBD2|TRBV7-2|many
TGTGCCAGCAGCTCTCCAACCGGACTAGCGGGAGATTGGTACAATGAGCAGTTCTTC
CASSSPTGLAGDWYNEQFF
>TRBJ2-3|TRBD2|TRBV20-1|many
TGCAGTGCTAGAGGCTTAGCGGGGGTTAGGTTCCCAGATACGCAGTATTTT
CSARGLAGVRFPDTQYF
>TRBJ2-4|TRBD2|TRBV20-1|many
TGCAGTGCCCTTGGACTAGATTTTCCGAGCGTTGACATTCAGTACTTC
CSALGLDFPSVDIQYF
>TRBJ1-2|-|TRBV5-1|many
TGCGCCAGCAGCTTGGATGAGTTTTGGGGCTACACCTTC
CASSLDEFWGYTF
>TRBJ2-7|TRBD2|TRBV7-2|many
TGTGCCAGCAGCTTTCGGACTAGCGGGAGCCGCTACGAGCAGTACTTC
CASSFRTSGSRYEQYF
>TRBJ1-4|-|TRBV7-8|few
TGTGCCAGCAGCTTAGCTGGGAACCTTAAGAGGGGATTCTATGAAAAACTGTTTTTT
CASSLAGNLKRGFYEKLFF
>TRBJ1-1|-|TRBV19|many
TGTGCCAGTAGTATAGGGGACAAAACAAATGGGATAGTGAACACTGAAGCTTTCTTT
CASSIGDKTNGIVNTEAFF
>TRBJ1-1|-|TRBV10-3|many
TGTGCCATCAGTCCGCTGGGACAAGGAAACACTGAAGCTTTCTTT
CAISPLGQGNTEAFF
>TRBJ1-2|-|TRBV20-1|-
TGCAGTGCTAGAGCATGGACGGGTGACTATGGCTACACCTTC
CSARAWTGDYGYTF